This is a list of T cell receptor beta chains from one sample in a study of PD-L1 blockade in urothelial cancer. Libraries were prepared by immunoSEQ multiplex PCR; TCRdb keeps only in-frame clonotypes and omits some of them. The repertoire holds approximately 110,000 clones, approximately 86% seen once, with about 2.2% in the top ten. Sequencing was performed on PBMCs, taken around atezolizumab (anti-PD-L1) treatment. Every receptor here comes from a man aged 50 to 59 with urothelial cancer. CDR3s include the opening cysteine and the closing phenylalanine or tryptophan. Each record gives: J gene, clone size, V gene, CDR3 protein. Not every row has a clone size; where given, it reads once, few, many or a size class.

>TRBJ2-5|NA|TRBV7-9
CASSTGREVETQYF
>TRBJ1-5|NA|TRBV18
CASSPREGSSNQPQHF
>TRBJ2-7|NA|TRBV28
CASSFSLLVYEQYF
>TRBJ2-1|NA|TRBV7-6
CASSLVASGMDNEQFF
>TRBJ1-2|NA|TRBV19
CASQLGRGFNYGYTF
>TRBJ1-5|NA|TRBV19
CASSSYGQTPTYSNQPQHF
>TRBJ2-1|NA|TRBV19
CASIPRASGYNEQFF
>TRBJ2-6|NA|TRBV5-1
CASSLVGGLGANVLTF
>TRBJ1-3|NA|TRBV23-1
CASSHADREGNTIYF
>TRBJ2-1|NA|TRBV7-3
CASSLGGVNEQFF
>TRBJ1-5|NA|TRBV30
CAWNRGAGQPQHF
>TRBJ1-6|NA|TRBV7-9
CASSLERARNSPLHF
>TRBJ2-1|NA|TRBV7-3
CASSHLGGIAEQFF
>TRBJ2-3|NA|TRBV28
CASVGLAGADTQYF
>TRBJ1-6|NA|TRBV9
CASSAGETYNSPLHF
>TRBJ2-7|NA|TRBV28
CASTKGGAAYEQYF
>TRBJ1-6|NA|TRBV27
CASSLWGTGGTSPLHF
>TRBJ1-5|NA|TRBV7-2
CASSLGMSNSQPQHF
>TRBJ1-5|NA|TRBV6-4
CASSQQANQPQHF
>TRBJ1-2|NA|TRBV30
CAWSVKGASYGYTF
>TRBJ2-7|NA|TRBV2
CASRLGQGLNEQYF
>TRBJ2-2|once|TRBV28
CASSFRGRGLNGGELFF